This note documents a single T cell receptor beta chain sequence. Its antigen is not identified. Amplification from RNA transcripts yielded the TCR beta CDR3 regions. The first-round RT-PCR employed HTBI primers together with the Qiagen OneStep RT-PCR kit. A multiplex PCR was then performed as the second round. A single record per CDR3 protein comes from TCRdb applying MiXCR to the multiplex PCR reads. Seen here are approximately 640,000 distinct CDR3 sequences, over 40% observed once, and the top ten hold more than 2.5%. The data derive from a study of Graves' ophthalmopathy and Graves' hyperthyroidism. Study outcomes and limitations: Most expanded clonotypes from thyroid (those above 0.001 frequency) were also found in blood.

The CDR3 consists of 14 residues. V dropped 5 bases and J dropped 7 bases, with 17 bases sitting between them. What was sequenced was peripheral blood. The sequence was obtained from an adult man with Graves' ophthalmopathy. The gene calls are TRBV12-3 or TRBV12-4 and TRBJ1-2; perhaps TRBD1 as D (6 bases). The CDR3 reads CASSRSPGASGYTF. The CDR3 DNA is TGTGCCAGCAGTCGTAGTCCGGGGGCCAGTGGCTACACCTTC.